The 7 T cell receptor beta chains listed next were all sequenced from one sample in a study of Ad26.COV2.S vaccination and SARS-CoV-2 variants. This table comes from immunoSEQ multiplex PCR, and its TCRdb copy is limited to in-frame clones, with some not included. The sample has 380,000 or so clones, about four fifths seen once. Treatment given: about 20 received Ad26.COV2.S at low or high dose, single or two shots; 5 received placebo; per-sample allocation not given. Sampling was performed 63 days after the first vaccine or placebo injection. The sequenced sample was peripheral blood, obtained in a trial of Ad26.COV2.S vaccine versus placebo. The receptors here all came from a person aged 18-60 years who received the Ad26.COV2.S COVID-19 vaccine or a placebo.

CDR3 in DNA: TGTGCCAGCAGTACCACTAATCAGCCCCAGCATTTT. Protein sequence: CASSTTNQPQHF. This sequence joins TRBV28 and TRBJ1-5; D is unresolved. The V end was cut by 5 bases, the J end by 4 bases, with 6 bases between. Germline V CDR1 and CDR2: MDHEN, SYDVKM. The CDR3 loop spans 12 amino acids.

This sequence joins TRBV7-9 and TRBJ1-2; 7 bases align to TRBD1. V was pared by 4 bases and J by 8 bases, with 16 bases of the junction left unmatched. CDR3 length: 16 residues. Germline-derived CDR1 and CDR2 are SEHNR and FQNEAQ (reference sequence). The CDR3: CASSSKSTGKKEGYTF. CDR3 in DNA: TGTGCCAGCAGCTCAAAATCGACAGGGAAGAAAGAAGGCTACACCTTC.

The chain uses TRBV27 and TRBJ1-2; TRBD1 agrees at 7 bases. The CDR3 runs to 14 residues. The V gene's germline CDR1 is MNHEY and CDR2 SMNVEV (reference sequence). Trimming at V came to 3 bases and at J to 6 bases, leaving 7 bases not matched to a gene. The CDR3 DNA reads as TGTGCCAGCAGTTTGATTCAGGGGGAGGATGGCTACACCTTC. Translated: CASSLIQGEDGYTF.

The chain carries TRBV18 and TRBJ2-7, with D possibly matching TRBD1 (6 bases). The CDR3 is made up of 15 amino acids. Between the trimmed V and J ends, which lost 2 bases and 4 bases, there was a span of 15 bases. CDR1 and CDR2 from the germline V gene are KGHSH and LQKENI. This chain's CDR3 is CASSPTRAGEYEQYF. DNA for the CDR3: TGTGCCAGCTCACCAACGCGGGCAGGGGAATACGAGCAGTACTTC. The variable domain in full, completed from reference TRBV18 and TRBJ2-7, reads NAGVMQNPRHLVRRRGQEARLRCSPMKGHSHVYWYRQLPEEGLKFMVYLQKENIIDESGMPKERFSAEFPKEGPSILRIQQVVRGDSAAYFCASSPTRAGEYEQYFGPGTRLTVT.

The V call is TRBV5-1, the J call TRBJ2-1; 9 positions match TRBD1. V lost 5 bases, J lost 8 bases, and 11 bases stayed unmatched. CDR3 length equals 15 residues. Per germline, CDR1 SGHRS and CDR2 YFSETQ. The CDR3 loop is CASRAGTGLMDEQFF. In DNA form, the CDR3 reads TGCGCCAGCAGGGCCGGGACAGGGTTGATGGATGAGCAGTTCTTC. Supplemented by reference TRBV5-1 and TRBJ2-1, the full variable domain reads KAGVTQTPRYLIKTRGQQVTLSCSPISGHRSVSWYQQTPGQGLQFLFEYFSETQRNKGNFPGRFSGRQFSNSRSEMNVSTLELGDSALYLCASRAGTGLMDEQFFGPGTRLTVL.

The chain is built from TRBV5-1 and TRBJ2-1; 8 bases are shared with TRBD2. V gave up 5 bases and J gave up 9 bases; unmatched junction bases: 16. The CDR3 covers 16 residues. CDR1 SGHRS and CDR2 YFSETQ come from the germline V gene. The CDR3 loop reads CASRLNVAGGRSEQFF. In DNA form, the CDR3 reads TGCGCCAGCAGATTAAACGTGGCGGGGGGCCGGAGTGAGCAGTTCTTC.

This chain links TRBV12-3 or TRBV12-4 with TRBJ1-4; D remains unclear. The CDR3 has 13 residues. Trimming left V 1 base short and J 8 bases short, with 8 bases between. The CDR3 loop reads CASSLGRKEKLFF. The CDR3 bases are TGTGCCAGCAGTTTAGGCAGAAAGGAAAAACTGTTTTTT.